The source of this TCR beta chain is a study of blood T cell repertoires in COVID-19. Study as a whole: PBMCs, B-cell-depleted T cells, or T cells were the source of the cDNA or gDNA that made up the material.

The protocol was immunoSEQ multiplex PCR, while the TCRdb copy is restricted to in-frame clones and leaves out a portion. The data contain some 170,000 clones, roughly 85% of them seen just once; the ten biggest clones take up roughly 6%. The germline CDR1 and CDR2 sequences are SGHRS and YFSETQ. The CDR3 extends over 16 amino acids. The ends lost 0 bases at V and 5 bases at J; junction bases unmatched: 6. The clonotype comes from a man aged 40-50 years who had recovered from COVID-19. The J gene is TRBJ2-3, the V gene TRBV5-1; 10 bases line up with TRBD2. The specimen sequenced was PBMCs or T cells enriched from blood (not recorded which). The CDR3 reads CASSLVPSGSEDTQYF. CDR3 nucleotides: TGCGCCAGCAGCTTGGTACCTAGCGGGAGTGAAGATACGCAGTATTTT.